This T cell receptor (beta chain) was sequenced during a study of T cell responses to AZD1222 COVID-19 vaccine. Study outcomes and limitations: Dominant CD4 TCR responses targeted spike regions 160-218 and 743-854. The study found Spike-specific TCR breadth and depth rose after two AZD1222 doses. Variant regions that are unmutated are reportedly the target of nearly half of spike-specific TCRs. Clonal diversity may have been underestimated, and the donors were mostly white British, with more females than males.

Remarks on this clone: Its antigen is undetermined.

V trimming: 0 bases; J trimming: 0 bases; junction bases outside the gene matches: 5. The CDR3 is made up of 17 amino acids. CDR1 is SEHNR and CDR2 is FQNEAQ in the germline V gene (reference sequence). Clones were read by immunoSEQ multiplex PCR, and TCRdb kept only the in-frame ones, dropping some. Of more than 95,000 clones in the sample, around 91% were seen once. The V call is TRBV7-9, the J call TRBJ2-3; 8 bases align to TRBD1. The sample here was peripheral blood, taken on day 0 of MenACWY control vaccination. The TCR comes from an adult in good health. CDR3 bases: TGTGCCAGCAGCTTAGCCTTCCAGGGGGCCAGCACAGATACGCAGTATTTT. Translated: CASSLAFQGASTDTQYF.